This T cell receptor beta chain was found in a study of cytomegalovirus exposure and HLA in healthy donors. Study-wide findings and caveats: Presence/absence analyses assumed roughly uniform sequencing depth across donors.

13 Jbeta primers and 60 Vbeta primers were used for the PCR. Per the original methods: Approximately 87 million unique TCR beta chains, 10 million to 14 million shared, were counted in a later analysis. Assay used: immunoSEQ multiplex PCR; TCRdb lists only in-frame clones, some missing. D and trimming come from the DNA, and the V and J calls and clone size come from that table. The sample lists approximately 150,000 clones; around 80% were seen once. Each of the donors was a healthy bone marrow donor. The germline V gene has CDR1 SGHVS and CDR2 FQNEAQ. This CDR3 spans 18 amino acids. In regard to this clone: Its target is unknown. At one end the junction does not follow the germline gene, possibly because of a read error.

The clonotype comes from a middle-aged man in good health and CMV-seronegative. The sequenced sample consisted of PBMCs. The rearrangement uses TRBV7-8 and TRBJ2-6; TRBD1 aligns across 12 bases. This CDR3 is CASSLGWDRGLGANGLTF. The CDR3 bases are TGTGCCAGCAGCTTAGGCTGGGACAGGGGGCTTGGGGCCAACGGCCTGACTTTC.